Listed below are T cell receptor beta chains from one sample, sequenced in a study of read filtering for tumor transcriptome and immune sequencing. Using its own MiXCR run on the reads, TCRdb lists one record per CDR3 protein. This sample yields roughly 60,000 distinct CDR3 sequences, of which 20% to 25% are seen a single time; roughly 17% belongs to the top ten. The source material was a population of CD138-negative cells sorted from bone marrow. Receptor source: a donor at least 40 years old with multiple myeloma. CDR3s include the opening cysteine and the closing phenylalanine or tryptophan. The D gene is left open where the match is weak. The listing skips clone size in some rows; elsewhere it reads once, few, many or a size class.

J,V,size,D,CDR3,DNA
TRBJ1-5,TRBV19,.,.,CASSWVDQPQHF,TGTGCCAGTAGTTGGGTAGATCAGCCCCAGCATTTT
TRBJ2-2,TRBV5-1,many,.,CASSPYGTGELFF,TGCGCCAGCAGCCCCTATGGAACCGGGGAGCTGTTTTTT
TRBJ2-3,TRBV4-2,many,.,CASSQDRRTTDTQYF,TGTGCCAGCAGCCAAGATAGAAGGACCACAGATACGCAGTATTTT
TRBJ2-2,TRBV10-2,many,.,CASSEGVLTGELFF,TGCGCCAGCTCGGAGGGGGTCTTGACCGGGGAGCTGTTTTTT
TRBJ2-1,TRBV27,.,.,CASSPQEANDQFF,TGTGCCAGCAGTCCCCAAGAAGCCAATGATCAGTTCTTC
TRBJ2-5,TRBV5-1,.,.,CASSLGASEGAETQYF,TGCGCCAGCAGCTTAGGGGCTAGCGAGGGGGCGGAGACCCAGTACTTC
TRBJ2-7,TRBV12-3/TRBV12-4,.,.,CASSRSRRRGEQYF,TGTGCCAGCAGCCGCTCCCGGCGAAGGGGCGAGCAGTACTTC
TRBJ2-5,TRBV20-1,many,.,CSARMGQGVQTQYF,TGCAGTGCCCGAATGGGGCAGGGAGTTCAGACCCAGTACTTC
TRBJ1-5,TRBV5-4,few,.,CASSFDGNQPQHF,TGTGCCAGCAGCTTTGACGGTAATCAGCCCCAGCATTTT
TRBJ1-5,TRBV20-1,few,.,CSAPLGGSRQPQHF,TGCAGTGCTCCCCTCGGGGGTAGTCGTCAGCCCCAGCATTTT
TRBJ1-5,TRBV7-8,many,.,CASSAGMNNQPQHF,TGTGCCAGCAGCGCAGGGATGAACAATCAGCCCCAGCATTTT
TRBJ2-2,TRBV5-8,.,.,CPSSRAGLTTAELFF,TGTCCCAGCAGCCGCGCCGGGTTAACCACCGCGGAGCTGTTTTTT
TRBJ1-1,TRBV27,many,.,CASSSRPSASTEAFF,TGTGCCAGCAGTTCTCGACCCAGCGCGAGCACTGAAGCTTTCTTT
TRBJ2-7,TRBV27,few,.,CASSFGQARYEQYF,TGTGCCAGCAGTTTTGGTCAGGCACGCTACGAGCAGTACTTC
TRBJ2-1,TRBV5-4,many,TRBD2,CASSLASSGRNEQFF,TGTGCCAGCAGCTTGGCGTCTAGCGGGAGGAATGAGCAGTTCTTC
TRBJ1-2,TRBV12-3/TRBV12-4,many,TRBD1,CASREGQGEGYTF,TGTGCCAGCAGGGAGGGACAGGGGGAAGGCTACACCTTC